Listed here are 25 T cell receptor beta chains from one sample, sequenced in a study of cytomegalovirus exposure and HLA in healthy donors. A multiplex PCR was run with 60 Vbeta primers and 13 Jbeta primers. Assay: immunoSEQ multiplex PCR; the TCRdb copy retains only in-frame clones and omits some. The table records some 81,000 clones, more than 65% of them present only once. The sequenced material came from PBMCs. Every receptor here comes from a woman aged 40 to 55 in good health and CMV-seropositive.

This chain uses TRBV27 with TRBJ2-5, with 7 bases that match TRBD1. The V gene's germline CDR1 is MNHEY and CDR2 SMNVEV (reference sequence). The V and J ends lost 6 bases and 4 bases, in that order; junction bases with no gene match: 11. The CDR3 covers 15 residues. The CDR3 coding sequence is TGTGCCAGCAGCCAAAGACAGGGTTCGTCAGAGACCCAGTACTTC. Amino acid sequence: CASSQRQGSSETQYF.

This chain joins TRBV30 and TRBJ1-6, with 8 nucleotides matching TRBD1. The CDR3 consists of 15 residues. The germline gives CDR1 GTSNPN, CDR2 SVGIG (reference sequence). V was pared by 2 bases and J by 7 bases, with 7 bases of the junction left unmatched. The CDR3 bases are TGTGCCTGGAGTCTCCAGGGGGCAGCGAATTCACCCCTCCACTTT. It translates to CAWSLQGAANSPLHF.

This clone was recorded once. The junction differs from germline at one of its ends, possibly a read error. The chain has TRBV20-1 and TRBJ1-1, with 7 bases matching TRBD1. Germline CDR1 is DFQATT and CDR2 is SNEGSKA (reference sequence). This CDR3 is 11 amino acids long. CDR3 sequence (DNA): TGCAGTGCAACTAATACTGGGACAGTATTATTT. It yields the protein CSATNTGTVLF.

The chain combines TRBV19 with TRBJ1-1; 7 nucleotides match TRBD1. Per the germline V gene, CDR1 is LNHDA and CDR2 is SQIVND (reference sequence). The CDR3 extends over 13 amino acids. J was trimmed by 5 bases and V by 6 bases; bases with no gene match: 6. CDR3 DNA: TGTGCCAGTAGAGACAGGGTCTGGACTGAAGCTTTCTTT. It codes for CASRDRVWTEAFF.

The J gene is TRBJ1-1, the V gene TRBV10-2; 12 bases agree with TRBD1. Looked up from germline, CDR1 is WSHSY and CDR2 is SAAADI. The J segment lost 5 bases and the V segment lost 6 bases, leaving 4 bases of the junction unmatched. This CDR3 spans 14 amino acids. The CDR3 loop reads CASRGDRGPTEAFF. The CDR3 DNA reads as TGCGCCAGCAGGGGGGACAGGGGGCCTACTGAAGCTTTCTTT.

The chain recombines TRBV30 with TRBJ2-4; weak D call: TRBD2 (6 bases). CDR1 is GTSNPN and CDR2 is SVGIG in the germline V gene (reference sequence). CDR3 length: 12 residues. V shed 2 bases and J shed 6 bases, with 8 bases lying between them. Written as DNA, the CDR3 is TGTGCCTGGAGTTGGGACTCAAACATTCAGTACTTC. This encodes CAWSWDSNIQYF.

CDR3 protein: CASSPTQRLGDEQYF. The CDR3 DNA is TGTGCCAGCAGCCCCACCCAGAGACTAGGCGACGAGCAGTACTTC. The gene calls are TRBV7-9 and TRBJ2-5, with D tentatively TRBD2 (6 bases). The closer fit of TRBJ2-7 to the DNA end suggests the J call may be wrong. Germline V gives CDR1 SEHNR, CDR2 FQNEAQ (reference sequence). This CDR3 is built from 15 residues.

The V call is TRBV4-1, the J call TRBJ2-7; D unclear. The length of the CDR3 is 13 residues. Germline CDR1 and CDR2: MGHRA and YSYEKL. The germline V and J ends were trimmed by 4 bases and 2 bases, with 9 bases remaining between them. CDR3 bases: TGCGCCAGCAGCCCTGACATAACCTACGAGCAGTACTTC. This encodes CASSPDITYEQYF.

This chain links TRBV6-1 with TRBJ2-7, with 7 nucleotides matching TRBD2. Germline V gene sequence: CDR1 MNHNS, CDR2 SASEGT. The trim removed 10 bases at V and 4 bases at J, leaving 10 bases unmatched. This CDR3 comprises 13 residues. The CDR3 reads CATGEGRIYEQYF. In DNA form, the CDR3 reads TGTGCCACCGGGGAGGGCCGGATTTACGAGCAGTACTTC.

The rearrangement joins TRBV18 to TRBJ1-3; D is perhaps TRBD1 (6 bases). Trimming stripped 3 bases from V and 3 bases from J, with 9 bases between. Germline CDR1 KGHSH, CDR2 LQKENI. The CDR3 consists of 14 residues. CDR3 DNA sequence: TGTGCCAGCTCACCTAGGACAGTTGGAAACACCATATATTTT. It translates to CASSPRTVGNTIYF.

The V and J genes are TRBV6-1 and TRBJ2-7; a weak D match, TRBD2 (6 bases). CDR1 is MNHNS and CDR2 is SASEGT in the germline V gene. Trimming removed 6 bases from V and 0 bases from J, with 12 bases in between. This CDR3 spans 14 amino acids. CDR3 region: CASSVGGASYEQYF. As DNA, the CDR3 is TGTGCCAGCAGCGTAGGAGGGGCCTCCTACGAGCAGTACTTC.

The V gene is TRBV10-1, the J gene TRBJ2-7; D might be TRBD1 (6 bases). The germline V gene has CDR1 WNHNN and CDR2 SYGVQD (reference sequence). V shed 8 bases and J shed 2 bases, with 13 bases lying between them. This CDR3 has 13 amino acids. The CDR3 DNA reads TGCGCCAGCCGGGACAACAGACCCTACGAGCAGTACTTC. This translates into CASRDNRPYEQYF.

Here the CDR3 reads CASMAGQGGLAEAFF. The CDR3 coding sequence is TGTGCCAGCATGGCGGGACAGGGTGGTTTGGCTGAAGCTTTCTTT. The rearrangement joins TRBV6-1 to TRBJ1-1; TRBD1 matches at 9 bases. This CDR3 contains 15 residues. Looked up from germline, CDR1 is MNHNS and CDR2 is SASEGT. V trimming: 7 bases; J trimming: 6 bases; junction bases outside the gene matches: 12.

The rearrangement joins TRBV2 to TRBJ2-2, with TRBD2 matching 8 bases. Germline loops: CDR1 SNHLY, CDR2 FYNNEI. This CDR3 is built from 16 residues. V was pared by 2 bases and J by 2 bases, with 4 bases of the junction left unmatched. The CDR3 DNA follows: TGTGCCAGCAGTGAAACGGGAGGGATAAACACCGGGGAGCTGTTTTTT. Encoded protein: CASSETGGINTGELFF.

V is TRBV11-2 and J is TRBJ1-3; D is unclear. Trimming shortened V by 5 bases and J by 8 bases, and 10 bases separated the two germline ends. CDR1 and CDR2 (germline): SGHAT, FQNNGV. The CDR3 totals 12 residues. The CDR3 sequence is CASSPGSDTIYF. The CDR3 nucleotides read TGTGCCAGCAGCCCCGGGTCCGACACCATATATTTT.

V is TRBV6-5 and J is TRBJ1-4; no clear D gene. Trimming pared 5 bases from V and 0 bases from J, leaving 7 bases between. Per the germline V gene, CDR1 is MNHEY and CDR2 is SVGAGI. There are 14 residues in the CDR3. Here the CDR3 DNA reads TGTGCCAGCAGTCCCGGTGCAACTAATGAAAAACTGTTTTTT. Translating it yields CASSPGATNEKLFF.

This chain connects TRBV30 to TRBJ2-3, with a tentative D call TRBD1 (5 bases). CDR3 length equals 13 residues. Germline CDR1 GTSNPN, CDR2 SVGIG (reference sequence). V was pared by 2 bases and J by 4 bases, with 10 bases between. The CDR3 DNA follows: TGTGCCTGGAGTTGGCAGGGCCCAGATACGCAGTATTTT. It encodes CAWSWQGPDTQYF.

The chain recombines TRBV5-1 with TRBJ2-5; D possibly corresponds to TRBD2 (6 bases). Looked up from germline, CDR1 is SGHRS and CDR2 is YFSETQ. The CDR3 runs to 14 residues. The V end was cut by 4 bases, the J end by 2 bases, with 12 bases between. In DNA, the CDR3 is TGCGCCAGCAGCCCTGGGGGGAGGCAAGAGACCCAGTACTTC. Translated: CASSPGGRQETQYF. Full variable domain (outside the CDR3, taken from reference TRBV5-1 and TRBJ2-5): KAGVTQTPRYLIKTRGQQVTLSCSPISGHRSVSWYQQTPGQGLQFLFEYFSETQRNKGNFPGRFSGRQFSNSRSEMNVSTLELGDSALYLCASSPGGRQETQYFGPGTRLLVL.

The V call is TRBV5-4, the J call TRBJ2-1; the match to TRBD2 covers 11 bases. CDR3 length: 18 amino acids. Looked up from germline, CDR1 is SGHNT and CDR2 is YYREEE (reference sequence). With V trimmed by 4 bases and J by 3 bases, 12 bases remained unmatched. The CDR3 DNA reads as TGTGCCAGCAGCACGAGAGCGACTAGCGGGAATATCTACAATGAGCAGTTCTTC. The encoded protein is CASSTRATSGNIYNEQFF.

The chain links TRBV2 to TRBJ2-2, with TRBD1 matching over 7 bases. V lost 7 bases and J lost 1; bases outside the gene matches: 3. The germline CDR1 and CDR2 sequences are SNHLY and FYNNEI. The CDR3 sequence is 14 residues long. CDR3 DNA: TGTGCCAGCAAGCAGGGGGAGAACACCGGGGAGCTGTTTTTT. It specifies CASKQGENTGELFF.

This clone was counted between two and nine times. The chain couples TRBV28 to TRBJ1-1, with D perhaps TRBD1 (5 bases). Germline V gives CDR1 MDHEN, CDR2 SYDVKM. The V gene lost 3 bases and the J gene lost 7 bases, with 12 bases spanning the gap. The CDR3 spans 13 residues. The CDR3 DNA follows: TGTGCCAGCAGTTTCGGCGACAGATATGAAGCTTTCTTT. Translated: CASSFGDRYEAFF.

J is TRBJ1-3 and V is TRBV13; TRBD1 aligns across 8 bases. The CDR3 totals 15 residues. CDR1 is PRHDT, CDR2 FYEKMQ, per germline (reference sequence). V was pared by 5 bases and J by 0 bases, with 3 bases of the junction left unmatched. The CDR3 here is CASSLTGDSGNTIYF. The DNA for the CDR3 is TGTGCCAGCAGCCTGACAGGGGACTCTGGAAACACCATATATTTT.

The chain recombines TRBV5-1 with TRBJ1-6; 8 nucleotides line up with TRBD1. The junction had 4 bases not matched to a gene; V was cut back by 4 bases and J by 7 bases. CDR1 and CDR2 from the germline V gene are SGHRS and YFSETQ. The CDR3 has 14 residues. The CDR3 protein is CASSQDRVNSPLHF. The DNA for the CDR3 is TGCGCCAGCAGCCAGGACAGGGTGAATTCACCCCTCCACTTT.

The V and J genes are TRBV4-2 and TRBJ2-1; 9 bases line up with TRBD2. Germline-derived CDR1 and CDR2 are LGHNA and YNFKEQ. V dropped 0 bases and J dropped 3; count of bases not matched to a gene: 3. The CDR3 runs 16 residues. CDR3: CASSQDTSGYYNEQFF. CDR3 nucleotides: TGTGCCAGCAGCCAAGACACTAGCGGGTACTACAATGAGCAGTTCTTC.

V usage is TRBV18 and J usage is TRBJ1-4, with 7 bases identical to TRBD1. CDR1 and CDR2 from the germline V gene are KGHSH and LQKENI. Unmatched junction bases numbered 10, after V lost 6 bases and J lost 0 bases. This CDR3 is 17 amino acids long. CDR3 sequence reads: CASSEFDRAATNEKLFF. DNA for the CDR3: TGTGCCAGCTCGGAATTTGACAGGGCTGCAACTAATGAAAAACTGTTTTTT. The full variable domain, completed using reference TRBV18 and TRBJ1-4, is NAGVMQNPRHLVRRRGQEARLRCSPMKGHSHVYWYRQLPEEGLKFMVYLQKENIIDESGMPKERFSAEFPKEGPSILRIQQVVRGDSAAYFCASSEFDRAATNEKLFFGSGTQLSVL.